This T cell receptor beta chain was observed in a study of T cell repertoires in ileal Crohn's disease. Eligibility required adulthood, ileal or ileocolonic Crohn's disease and indicated ileocolonic resection. Repertoires were generated with immunoSEQ multiplex PCR, while TCRdb's copy carries only in-frame clones and drops some. The table includes around 14,000 clones, about 80% detected once. V shed 3 bases and J shed 7 bases, with 19 bases lying between them. The CDR3 totals 16 residues. Germline CDR1 LNHDA, CDR2 SQIVND (reference sequence). The receptor comes from an adult with Crohn's disease. Material: ileal tissue. The chain recombines TRBV19 with TRBJ2-1; the D gene is possibly TRBD2 (5 bases). CDR3 DNA sequence: TGTGCCAGTAGTATTCAAGACGCACGCCCGGGGAATGAGCAGTTCTTC. Encoded protein: CASSIQDARPGNEQFF.